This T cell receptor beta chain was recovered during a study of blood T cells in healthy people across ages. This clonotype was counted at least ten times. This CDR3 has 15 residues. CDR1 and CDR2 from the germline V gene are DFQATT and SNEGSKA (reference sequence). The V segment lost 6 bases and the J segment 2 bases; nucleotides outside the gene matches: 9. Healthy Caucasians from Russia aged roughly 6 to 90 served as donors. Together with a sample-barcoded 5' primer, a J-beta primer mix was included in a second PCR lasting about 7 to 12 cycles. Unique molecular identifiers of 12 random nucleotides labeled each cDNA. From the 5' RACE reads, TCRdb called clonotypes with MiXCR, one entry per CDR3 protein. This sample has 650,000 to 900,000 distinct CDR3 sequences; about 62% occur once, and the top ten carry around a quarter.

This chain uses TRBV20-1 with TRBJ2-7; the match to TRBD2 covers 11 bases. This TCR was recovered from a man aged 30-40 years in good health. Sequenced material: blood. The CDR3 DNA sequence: TGCAGTGCACCCCCTCCTAGCGGGGGGACCTACGAGCAGTACTTC. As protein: CSAPPPSGGTYEQYF.